The rows below give T cell receptor beta chains drawn from one sample of a study of blood T cell repertoires in COVID-19. Profiled with immunoSEQ multiplex PCR; TCRdb holds only in-frame clones, not every one. Among 56,000 or so clones listed, approximately 89% were seen once. What was sequenced was peripheral blood. The receptors here all came from an older woman with COVID-19, enrolled during active disease. Each CDR3 is given with its conserved first and last residue. Each record gives: V gene, CDR3 length, D gene, clone size, CDR3 protein. D genes are given only for firm matches. Size is stated for part of the rows, as once, few or many counts, or as a class when the clone is expanded.

V: TRBV29-1; length: 14; D: -; size: -; CDR3: CSVERTGATDTQYF
V: TRBV15; length: 14; D: -; size: -; CDR3: CATSRDGEISQAFF
V: TRBV7-9; length: 15; D: TRBD1; size: -; CDR3: CASNPSGQASYGYTF
V: TRBV10-3; length: 16; D: TRBD1; size: -; CDR3: CAISGVQGQGYGEQFF
V: TRBV19; length: 13; D: -; size: -; CDR3: CASSAPGVEKLFF
V: TRBV7-2; length: 15; D: -; size: -; CDR3: CASSSPTRYNSPLHF
V: TRBV5-5; length: 16; D: TRBD1; size: -; CDR3: CASSADRDRGNQPQHF
V: TRBV2; length: 14; D: -; size: -; CDR3: CASNEGISNQPQHF
V: TRBV4-2; length: 18; D: TRBD1; size: -; CDR3: CASSQEGTPGQTNEKLFF
V: TRBV9; length: 11; D: -; size: once; CDR3: CASSPYQPQHF
V: TRBV19; length: 14; D: -; size: -; CDR3: CASNPVAGANVLTF
V: TRBV30; length: 14; D: TRBD2; size: -; CDR3: CAWKTRGDYNEQFF
V: TRBV6-5; length: 14; D: TRBD1; size: -; CDR3: CASRGQGGNTEAFF
V: TRBV28; length: 14; D: TRBD1; size: -; CDR3: CASMRQGRGSGYTF
V: TRBV6-2/TRBV6-3; length: 14; D: TRBD1; size: -; CDR3: CASSSGQMNTEAFF
V: TRBV27; length: 14; D: -; size: -; CDR3: CASNSAPGWNEQFF
V: TRBV11-3; length: 16; D: -; size: -; CDR3: CASSLFLGCMNQPQHF
V: TRBV5-8; length: 15; D: TRBD2; size: many; CDR3: CASSPTSGGGETQYF
V: TRBV7-2; length: 14; D: -; size: -; CDR3: CASSLVQGGDTQYF
V: TRBV7-2; length: 15; D: TRBD2; size: -; CDR3: CASSLSPGGVYEQYF
V: TRBV6-5; length: 13; D: TRBD2; size: -; CDR3: CASTSREGHEQYF
V: TRBV6-1; length: 15; D: TRBD1; size: once; CDR3: CASSDGTASGNTIYF
V: TRBV19; length: 15; D: TRBD1; size: -; CDR3: CASSTRQGVDEKLFF
V: TRBV15; length: 15; D: TRBD1; size: -; CDR3: CATSRVGQGNTEAFF
V: TRBV15; length: 13; D: TRBD2; size: medium-sized; CDR3: CATSGIAGETQYF
V: TRBV28; length: 13; D: -; size: -; CDR3: CASSGHQLLEQYF
V: TRBV18; length: 14; D: -; size: -; CDR3: CASSPPTLQETQYF
V: TRBV5-4; length: 13; D: TRBD1; size: few; CDR3: CASMEGQGDGYTF
V: TRBV2; length: 13; D: TRBD1; size: -; CDR3: CASSGRQGEGQYF
V: TRBV19; length: 14; D: -; size: -; CDR3: CASSQGQVNQPQHF
V: TRBV30; length: 13; D: TRBD1; size: -; CDR3: CAWSRQGQDTIYF
V: TRBV12-3/TRBV12-4; length: 12; D: -; size: -; CDR3: CASSSSNSPLHF
V: TRBV20-1; length: 15; D: TRBD2; size: -; CDR3: CSASDSGFNGGEQYF
V: TRBV5-6; length: 16; D: -; size: -; CDR3: CASSLRVGWGGTEAFF
V: TRBV10-3; length: 15; D: -; size: -; CDR3: CAISDSIDGNQPQHF
V: TRBV2; length: 13; D: -; size: -; CDR3: CARRAGVNSPLHF
V: TRBV6-2/TRBV6-3; length: 13; D: -; size: -; CDR3: CASSYGGNTEAFF
V: TRBV7-8; length: 16; D: TRBD2; size: -; CDR3: CASSLGIGRGAYEQYF
V: TRBV4-3; length: 16; D: TRBD2; size: -; CDR3: CASSPMGSGGDQTQYF
V: TRBV2; length: 14; D: -; size: -; CDR3: CASKREGGNTEAFF
V: TRBV15; length: 12; D: -; size: -; CDR3: CATSSFGQPQHF
V: TRBV4-3; length: 17; D: TRBD1; size: once; CDR3: CASSHLPGQGIRAEAFF
V: TRBV18; length: 16; D: -; size: -; CDR3: CASSPRPRGLGETQYF
V: TRBV19; length: 15; D: TRBD1; size: -; CDR3: CASSVGTGGNQPQHF
V: TRBV12-2; length: 21; D: -; size: -; CDR3: CASRLRPGTPMTLSYNSPLHF
V: TRBV27; length: 14; D: -; size: -; CDR3: CASRPTSTHEKLFF
V: TRBV27; length: 14; D: -; size: few; CDR3: CASSFWQGGHEQYF
V: TRBV20-1; length: 13; D: -; size: few; CDR3: CSASPHAGYEQYF
V: TRBV19; length: 18; D: TRBD2; size: once; CDR3: CASSMGTAGVSGANVLTF
V: TRBV13; length: 14; D: TRBD2; size: -; CDR3: CASSLTSGRGEQYF
V: TRBV9; length: 13; D: TRBD2; size: -; CDR3: CASSSSGSYEQYF
V: TRBV7-9; length: 16; D: TRBD1; size: few; CDR3: CASSLIGQGNSDEQFF
V: TRBV2; length: 16; D: -; size: -; CDR3: CASTLGRLASTGELFF
V: TRBV6-1; length: 18; D: TRBD2; size: once; CDR3: CASSEAVGFGLAGYEQYF
V: TRBV4-3; length: 13; D: -; size: once; CDR3: CASSQRERGGYTF
V: TRBV10-3; length: 15; D: -; size: -; CDR3: CAISESGFLNTEAFF
V: TRBV19; length: 12; D: -; size: -; CDR3: CASSIAGSPLHF
V: TRBV7-9; length: 15; D: TRBD2; size: -; CDR3: CASSAPGTSGNEQFF